These T cell receptor beta chains were read from a single sample in a study of T cell repertoires in cytomegalovirus infection. TCRdb itself ran the reads through MiXCR, one entry per CDR3 protein. The sample includes 51,000 or so distinct CDR3 sequences, roughly a fifth of them seen just once. Their antigens are not known. Sequencing was performed on CD8+ T cells from cultured PBMCs, taken from culture after CMV antigen stimulation. All receptors come from a human donor in good health (CMV status not recorded). Some clones in this sample may be carry-over from other donors' samples. Both conserved end residues are part of each CDR3. Fields, in order: V gene, J gene, CDR3 protein.

v_gene: TRBV20-1; j_gene: TRBJ1-6; CDR3aa: CSARERRTSSYNSPLHF
v_gene: TRBV7-2; j_gene: TRBJ2-3; CDR3aa: CASSLRFDTQYF
v_gene: TRBV7-2; j_gene: TRBJ1-2; CDR3aa: CASSLGGLQGDGYTF
v_gene: TRBV7-9; j_gene: TRBJ1-1; CDR3aa: CASSLASIITEAFF
v_gene: TRBV6-1; j_gene: TRBJ1-2; CDR3aa: CASSEEDFEAYYGYTF
v_gene: TRBV27; j_gene: TRBJ2-3; CDR3aa: CASSPPGVRMGTQYF
v_gene: TRBV7-2; j_gene: TRBJ1-3; CDR3aa: CASSLLTGSGNTIYF
v_gene: TRBV7-8; j_gene: TRBJ1-1; CDR3aa: CASSLADRGLRTEAFF
v_gene: TRBV11-1; j_gene: TRBJ2-1; CDR3aa: CASRRQGDYNEQFF
v_gene: TRBV27; j_gene: TRBJ1-6; CDR3aa: CASSFRPYNSPLHF
v_gene: TRBV10-3; j_gene: TRBJ2-7; CDR3aa: CAAGLAGGLEQYF
v_gene: TRBV5-6; j_gene: TRBJ2-2; CDR3aa: CASSILLVQATGELFF
v_gene: TRBV6-6; j_gene: TRBJ2-1; CDR3aa: CASTPQNSYNEQFF
v_gene: TRBV7-8; j_gene: TRBJ2-1; CDR3aa: CASSPGYRDNEQFF
v_gene: TRBV7-8; j_gene: TRBJ2-1; CDR3aa: CASRPLSGSSYNEQFF
v_gene: TRBV27; j_gene: TRBJ2-7; CDR3aa: CASTGPGSYEQYF
v_gene: TRBV27; j_gene: TRBJ2-7; CDR3aa: CASSASLRGESSYEQYF
v_gene: TRBV7-2; j_gene: TRBJ2-1; CDR3aa: CASSLQLNNEQFF
v_gene: TRBV7-9; j_gene: TRBJ1-1; CDR3aa: CASSFFGGRVADTEAFF
v_gene: TRBV7-8; j_gene: TRBJ2-7; CDR3aa: CASSSTRGSSYEQYF
v_gene: TRBV7-8; j_gene: TRBJ1-4; CDR3aa: CASNKDKEGVLSEKLFF
v_gene: TRBV11-2; j_gene: TRBJ2-4; CDR3aa: CASSSPPGGTRAKNIQYF
v_gene: TRBV12-5; j_gene: TRBJ1-2; CDR3aa: CASGLPESGFPYGYTF
v_gene: TRBV6-5; j_gene: TRBJ2-3; CDR3aa: CASRRGTDTQYF
v_gene: TRBV7-2; j_gene: TRBJ2-6; CDR3aa: CATWGRSGANVLTF
v_gene: TRBV4-1; j_gene: TRBJ1-5; CDR3aa: CASSQLRDQPQHF
v_gene: TRBV12-3/TRBV12-4; j_gene: TRBJ1-1; CDR3aa: CASRPDRVDTEAFF
v_gene: TRBV7-9; j_gene: TRBJ1-2; CDR3aa: CASSLARQEYYGYTF
v_gene: TRBV7-3; j_gene: TRBJ2-1; CDR3aa: CAWGRGNEQFF
v_gene: TRBV29-1; j_gene: TRBJ1-1; CDR3aa: CSVVPGGNTEAFF
v_gene: TRBV12-3/TRBV12-4; j_gene: TRBJ1-4; CDR3aa: CASSSLSHNEKLFF
v_gene: TRBV7-6; j_gene: TRBJ2-7; CDR3aa: CASSSYRESYEQYF
v_gene: TRBV11-1; j_gene: TRBJ1-2; CDR3aa: CASGWDSPNYGYTF
v_gene: TRBV4-2; j_gene: TRBJ1-5; CDR3aa: CASSHIFRDSGIGPQHF
v_gene: TRBV7-2; j_gene: TRBJ2-7; CDR3aa: CASSSLLGGPFSYEQYF
v_gene: TRBV7-2; j_gene: TRBJ1-6; CDR3aa: CASSPDRFEAYNSPLHF
v_gene: TRBV7-2; j_gene: TRBJ2-3; CDR3aa: CASSFLGGDTDTQYF
v_gene: TRBV7-9; j_gene: TRBJ2-7; CDR3aa: CASSLRDRGFYEQYF
v_gene: TRBV6-2/TRBV6-3; j_gene: TRBJ2-1; CDR3aa: CASSPTGTEQFF
v_gene: TRBV24-1; j_gene: TRBJ1-2; CDR3aa: CATSDLRQGTYGYTF
v_gene: TRBV4-3; j_gene: TRBJ2-3; CDR3aa: CASSPGGDTQYF
v_gene: TRBV11-1; j_gene: TRBJ1-6; CDR3aa: CASSHQGSRYNSPLHF